This T cell receptor beta chain stems from a study of T cell responses to AZD1222 COVID-19 vaccine. The CDR3 sequence is 16 residues long. V was pared by 1 base and J by 3 bases, with 10 bases between. Germline CDR1 reads SGHNT; CDR2 reads YENEEA. Using immunoSEQ multiplex PCR, the repertoire was profiled, and TCRdb retains in-frame clones only, with some absent. Among 100,000 or so clones, roughly 87% were seen once, and the ten largest hold roughly 2.9%. Points on this clone: What it recognizes is unknown.

Study-level results: Donors in the cohort were predominantly white British and more often female, and clonal diversity was possibly underestimated.

The TCR was taken from an adult in good health. This rearrangement joins TRBV11-3 to TRBJ1-6; D uncertain. The sequencing here drew on peripheral blood, taken on day 0 of AZD1222 vaccination. DNA for the CDR3: TGTGCCAGCAGCTTAGGAGGTGTCTTCTATAATTCACCCCTCCACTTT. This translates into CASSLGGVFYNSPLHF.